The rows below give T cell receptor beta chains drawn from one sample of a study of blood T cell repertoires in COVID-19. Here immunoSEQ multiplex PCR was the method, and the copy in TCRdb shows in-frame clones only, minus some. The data hold under 20,000 clones, with roughly three quarters observed a single time. Sequences were obtained from peripheral blood. The receptors derive from a man between 60 and 75 years old with acute or convalescent COVID-19. CDR3s include the opening cysteine and the closing phenylalanine or tryptophan. Each record gives: V gene, clone size, J gene, D gene, CDR3 DNA, CDR3 protein. D genes are given only for firm matches. Part of the rows lack a size; the others show once, few, many or a class for expanded clones.

V gene: TRBV9; clone size: few; J gene: TRBJ2-3; D gene: .; CDR3 DNA: TGTGCCAGCACCTACCGTACAGGGGGGGGAACAGATACGCAGTATTTT; CDR3 protein: CASTYRTGGGTDTQYF
V gene: TRBV28; clone size: few; J gene: TRBJ2-1; D gene: .; CDR3 DNA: TGTGCCAGCAGTCTCGGACACATCTTGTGGGATGAGCAGTTCTTC; CDR3 protein: CASSLGHILWDEQFF
V gene: TRBV28; clone size: .; J gene: TRBJ1-2; D gene: .; CDR3 DNA: TGTGCCACCTGGGCGGCGGGAAGAGAAGGCTACACCTTC; CDR3 protein: CATWAAGREGYTF
V gene: TRBV6-1; clone size: .; J gene: TRBJ1-2; D gene: TRBD1; CDR3 DNA: TGTGCCAGCAGTGAATCGGGACAGAGCTATGGCTACACCTTC; CDR3 protein: CASSESGQSYGYTF
V gene: TRBV5-1; clone size: .; J gene: TRBJ2-2; D gene: .; CDR3 DNA: TGCGCCAGCAGCTTGGTGGCAGGTTTTAACACCGGGGAGCTGTTTTTT; CDR3 protein: CASSLVAGFNTGELFF
V gene: TRBV19; clone size: .; J gene: TRBJ1-6; D gene: TRBD1; CDR3 DNA: TGTGCCAGTATCTCGACAGGGACCCGGTCACCCCTCCACTTT; CDR3 protein: CASISTGTRSPLHF
V gene: TRBV18; clone size: once; J gene: TRBJ2-2; D gene: .; CDR3 DNA: TGTGCCAGCTCACCAGAGAGAGGGGAGCTGTTTTTT; CDR3 protein: CASSPERGELFF
V gene: TRBV24-1; clone size: .; J gene: TRBJ2-1; D gene: .; CDR3 DNA: TGTGCCACCAGTGAGTTAGAAAATGAGCAGTTCTTC; CDR3 protein: CATSELENEQFF
V gene: TRBV29-1; clone size: .; J gene: TRBJ1-1; D gene: TRBD1; CDR3 DNA: TGCAGCGTCCCGGGACAGGGTTACACTGAAGCTTTCTTT; CDR3 protein: CSVPGQGYTEAFF
V gene: TRBV14; clone size: few; J gene: TRBJ1-3; D gene: .; CDR3 DNA: TGTGCCAGCAGCCGCGTTGACTCTGGAAACACCATATATTTT; CDR3 protein: CASSRVDSGNTIYF
V gene: TRBV12-3/TRBV12-4; clone size: .; J gene: TRBJ1-1; D gene: .; CDR3 DNA: TGTGCCAGCAGTTTTTCACAGAACACTGAAGCTTTCTTT; CDR3 protein: CASSFSQNTEAFF
V gene: TRBV23-1; clone size: .; J gene: TRBJ2-7; D gene: TRBD1; CDR3 DNA: TGCGCCAGCAGTCAATCTCCCCCGCGACAGGGTACGTACTTC; CDR3 protein: CASSQSPPRQGTYF
V gene: TRBV5-1; clone size: .; J gene: TRBJ1-1; D gene: TRBD1; CDR3 DNA: TGCGCCAGCAGCTTGCGACAGGGGGGTACTGAAGCTTTCTTT; CDR3 protein: CASSLRQGGTEAFF
V gene: TRBV30; clone size: .; J gene: TRBJ2-5; D gene: .; CDR3 DNA: TGTGCCTGGATGAGTGAGACCCAGTACTTC; CDR3 protein: CAWMSETQYF
V gene: TRBV9; clone size: .; J gene: TRBJ1-1; D gene: .; CDR3 DNA: TGTGCCAGCAGCGTAGTAGGGGGTGGGGCTGAAGCTTTCTTT; CDR3 protein: CASSVVGGGAEAFF
V gene: TRBV19; clone size: .; J gene: TRBJ1-1; D gene: .; CDR3 DNA: TGTGCCAGTAGTATAGGGGGCTTGAACACTGAAGCTTTCTTT; CDR3 protein: CASSIGGLNTEAFF
V gene: TRBV18; clone size: .; J gene: TRBJ1-5; D gene: .; CDR3 DNA: TGTGCCAGCTCACCATCAGACTATAGCAATCAGCCCCAGCATTTT; CDR3 protein: CASSPSDYSNQPQHF
V gene: TRBV7-3; clone size: .; J gene: TRBJ1-2; D gene: TRBD1; CDR3 DNA: TGTGCCAGCAGTCCTACAGGGGGAGGATTCTATGGCTACACCTTC; CDR3 protein: CASSPTGGGFYGYTF
V gene: TRBV19; clone size: .; J gene: TRBJ1-2; D gene: .; CDR3 DNA: TGTGCCAGTAGTTCCCGAGGCCGCTATGGCTACACCTTC; CDR3 protein: CASSSRGRYGYTF
V gene: TRBV5-4; clone size: once; J gene: TRBJ1-4; D gene: TRBD1; CDR3 DNA: TGTGCCAGCAGCCCGACAGGGGGCCATGAAAAACTGTTTTTT; CDR3 protein: CASSPTGGHEKLFF
V gene: TRBV28; clone size: .; J gene: TRBJ2-2; D gene: TRBD1; CDR3 DNA: TGTGCCAGCAGTCCAACAGGGGCGGCCGGGGAGCTGTTTTTT; CDR3 protein: CASSPTGAAGELFF
V gene: TRBV2; clone size: few; J gene: TRBJ1-1; D gene: .; CDR3 DNA: TGTGCCAGCAGTGTCGCGACTGAAGCTTTCTTT; CDR3 protein: CASSVATEAFF
V gene: TRBV6-5; clone size: .; J gene: TRBJ2-2; D gene: .; CDR3 DNA: TGTGCCAGCAGGCACCGTAGCACCGGGGAGCTGTTTTTT; CDR3 protein: CASRHRSTGELFF
V gene: TRBV7-2; clone size: .; J gene: TRBJ2-7; D gene: TRBD2; CDR3 DNA: TGTGCCAGCAGCTTCCTTAGCGGGGAGTCCTACGAGCAGTACTTC; CDR3 protein: CASSFLSGESYEQYF
V gene: TRBV28; clone size: .; J gene: TRBJ2-3; D gene: .; CDR3 DNA: TGTGCCAGCAGTTCTTATACAGATACGCAGTATTTT; CDR3 protein: CASSSYTDTQYF
V gene: TRBV4-1; clone size: few; J gene: TRBJ2-1; D gene: .; CDR3 DNA: TGCGCCAGCAGCCAACTTTTTGCGGAGAGCTCCTACAATGAGCAGTTCTTC; CDR3 protein: CASSQLFAESSYNEQFF
V gene: TRBV27; clone size: .; J gene: TRBJ1-6; D gene: .; CDR3 DNA: TGTGCCAGCAGTGTACTAGGGGGTAATTCACCCCTCCACTTT; CDR3 protein: CASSVLGGNSPLHF
V gene: TRBV29-1; clone size: .; J gene: TRBJ2-3; D gene: TRBD2; CDR3 DNA: TGCAGCGTTAAGCAGAGCGGGGGGGCCGCAGATACGCAGTATTTT; CDR3 protein: CSVKQSGGAADTQYF
V gene: TRBV18; clone size: medium-sized; J gene: TRBJ1-6; D gene: .; CDR3 DNA: TGTGCCAGCTCACCACGGACTTCGGGAGATTCACCCCTCCACTTT; CDR3 protein: CASSPRTSGDSPLHF
V gene: TRBV6-5; clone size: .; J gene: TRBJ1-3; D gene: .; CDR3 DNA: TGTGCCAGCAGTTATCTCAGCTCTGGAAACACCATATATTTT; CDR3 protein: CASSYLSSGNTIYF
V gene: TRBV2; clone size: .; J gene: TRBJ1-4; D gene: .; CDR3 DNA: TGTGCCAGCACAAGGGGCCCTCCTGAAAAACTGTTTTTT; CDR3 protein: CASTRGPPEKLFF
V gene: TRBV7-3; clone size: few; J gene: TRBJ1-1; D gene: .; CDR3 DNA: TGTGCCAGCAGCCTAGAGCGGGAGTCCGAAGCTTTCTTT; CDR3 protein: CASSLERESEAFF
V gene: TRBV4-1; clone size: .; J gene: TRBJ2-7; D gene: .; CDR3 DNA: TGCGCCAGCAGCCAAGTACAGTCTACGTACGAGCAGTACTTC; CDR3 protein: CASSQVQSTYEQYF
V gene: TRBV14; clone size: .; J gene: TRBJ2-3; D gene: TRBD2; CDR3 DNA: TGTGCCAGCAGCCAACCCCAAGCGGGGCCTAGCACAGATACGCAGTATTTT; CDR3 protein: CASSQPQAGPSTDTQYF
V gene: TRBV9; clone size: .; J gene: TRBJ1-1; D gene: TRBD1; CDR3 DNA: TGTGCCAGCAGCGTAGCAGGGCTAACAGGGGTTGGGAACACTGAAGCTTTCTTT; CDR3 protein: CASSVAGLTGVGNTEAFF
V gene: TRBV23-1; clone size: .; J gene: TRBJ1-5; D gene: .; CDR3 DNA: TGCGCCAGCAGTCTTCCACGTTTCCTGCAGGTGCCTCACCCATCTCATAGCAATCAGCCCCAGCATTTT; CDR3 protein: CASSLPRFLQVPHPSHSNQPQHF
V gene: TRBV5-4; clone size: .; J gene: TRBJ1-3; D gene: .; CDR3 DNA: TGTGCCAGCGGCCGGGACAGAAACACCATATATTTT; CDR3 protein: CASGRDRNTIYF
V gene: TRBV24-1; clone size: .; J gene: TRBJ2-1; D gene: TRBD1; CDR3 DNA: TGTGCCACCAGTGATTCGACAGGGACATTTTACAATGAGCAGTTCTTC; CDR3 protein: CATSDSTGTFYNEQFF
V gene: TRBV2; clone size: .; J gene: TRBJ1-4; D gene: .; CDR3 DNA: TGTGCCAGCGTTCGGGGGAGGGGAACAACTAATGAAAAACTGTTTTTT; CDR3 protein: CASVRGRGTTNEKLFF
V gene: TRBV5-1; clone size: .; J gene: TRBJ1-2; D gene: .; CDR3 DNA: TGCGCCAGCAGCTTGCGTGCTTGGGCCCGGTTCTATGGCTACACCTTC; CDR3 protein: CASSLRAWARFYGYTF
V gene: TRBV20-1; clone size: .; J gene: TRBJ2-1; D gene: .; CDR3 DNA: TGCAGTGCTAGCCGCAATGAGCAGTTCTTC; CDR3 protein: CSASRNEQFF
V gene: TRBV6-6; clone size: .; J gene: TRBJ1-2; D gene: .; CDR3 DNA: TGTGCCACCCGTCGGTCCCGTTTCAGGGTTCTCCTCTATGGCTACACCTTC; CDR3 protein: CATRRSRFRVLLYGYTF
V gene: TRBV19; clone size: .; J gene: TRBJ2-7; D gene: TRBD1; CDR3 DNA: TGTGCCAGTAGTATTCCAGGGGGCCCCTACGAGCAGTACTTC; CDR3 protein: CASSIPGGPYEQYF
V gene: TRBV28; clone size: few; J gene: TRBJ2-3; D gene: TRBD2; CDR3 DNA: TGTGCCAGCAGGACAGAAGCGGGGGGCTCTAGCACAGATACGCAGTATTTT; CDR3 protein: CASRTEAGGSSTDTQYF
V gene: TRBV24-1; clone size: once; J gene: TRBJ1-2; D gene: .; CDR3 DNA: TGTGCCACCAGTCCGAGGGCTGGGAGCTATGGCTACACCTTC; CDR3 protein: CATSPRAGSYGYTF
V gene: TRBV15; clone size: .; J gene: TRBJ2-5; D gene: TRBD1; CDR3 DNA: TGTGCCACCAGCAGAGATGTCGCGACAGGGGTGGTCCAGTACTTC; CDR3 protein: CATSRDVATGVVQYF
V gene: TRBV4-1; clone size: once; J gene: TRBJ2-7; D gene: TRBD1; CDR3 DNA: TGCGCCAGCAGCCAACTTTTCGCAGGGACAGGGTCCTACGAGCAGTACTTC; CDR3 protein: CASSQLFAGTGSYEQYF
V gene: TRBV4-1; clone size: .; J gene: TRBJ1-4; D gene: .; CDR3 DNA: TGCGCCAGCAGCCGGTCGGGTGCAGTCAATGAAAAACTGTTTTTT; CDR3 protein: CASSRSGAVNEKLFF